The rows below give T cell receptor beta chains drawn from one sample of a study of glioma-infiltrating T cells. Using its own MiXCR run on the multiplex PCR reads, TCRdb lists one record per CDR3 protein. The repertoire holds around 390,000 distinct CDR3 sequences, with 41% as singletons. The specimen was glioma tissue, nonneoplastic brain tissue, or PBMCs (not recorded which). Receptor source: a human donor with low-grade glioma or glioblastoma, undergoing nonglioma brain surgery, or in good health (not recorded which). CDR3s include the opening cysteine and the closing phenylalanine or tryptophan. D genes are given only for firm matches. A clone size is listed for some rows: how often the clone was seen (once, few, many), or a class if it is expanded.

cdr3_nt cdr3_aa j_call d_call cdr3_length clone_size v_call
TGCAGTGCTCCCTCCCCCCGACAGGGAAACACTGAAGCTTTCTTT CSAPSPRQGNTEAFF TRBJ1-1 TRBD1 15 few TRBV20-1
TGTGCCAGCAGTTTAGGTGTCAGCTCCTACAATGAGCAGTTCTTC CASSLGVSSYNEQFF TRBJ2-1 - 15 many TRBV27
TGTGCCAGCAGTCAGACAGGGTCTGGAAACACCATATATTTT CASSQTGSGNTIYF TRBJ1-3 TRBD1 14 many TRBV28
TGTGCCATCAGTGACCCCAGGAGGTCCTACGAGCAGTACTTC CAISDPRRSYEQYF TRBJ2-7 - 14 - TRBV10-3
TGCAGTGCTAGAACGCCCTCTCAGGGGGGGAACTCTAGGTCTGGGGCCAACGTCCTGACTTTC CSARTPSQGGNSRSGANVLTF TRBJ2-6 - 21 - TRBV20-1
TGTGCCAGCAGTACGGACAGTCAAGCCTACGAGCAGTACTTC CASSTDSQAYEQYF TRBJ2-7 - 14 - TRBV28
TGTGCCAGCAGTTTGCGACGGGAGGGCCGGGAGACCCAGTACTTC CASSLRREGRETQYF TRBJ2-5 TRBD2 15 - TRBV12-3/TRBV12-4
TGTGCCAGCAGCGGACCTGCGGACAGGGGGAATACCGCCTACGAGCAGTACTTC CASSGPADRGNTAYEQYF TRBJ2-7 TRBD1 18 - TRBV7-9
TGTGCCAGCGAATACAGGGGAGGGGGTGAAAAACTGTTTTTT CASEYRGGGEKLFF TRBJ1-4 TRBD1 14 - TRBV2
TGTGCCAGCAGGATACCCGCTAAAGGGCAGTACTTC CASRIPAKGQYF TRBJ2-7 - 12 - TRBV28
TGCAGTGCTGGATCCGGGTCGGTCTCACCCCTCCACTTT CSAGSGSVSPLHF TRBJ1-6 - 13 many TRBV20-1
TGTGCCAGCCGGCGGGGGGTGGAGCCAGAGACCCAGTACTTC CASRRGVEPETQYF TRBJ2-5 TRBD2 14 many TRBV6-1
TGTGCCAGCAGTTTAGGAGCGGGGGTCGGCAATGAGCAGTTCTTC CASSLGAGVGNEQFF TRBJ2-1 TRBD2 15 few TRBV28
TGCGCCAGCAGCCAACTGACTAGATCGGTCGAGCAGTACTTC CASSQLTRSVEQYF TRBJ2-7 - 14 many TRBV4-1
TGTGCCAGCAGCCCGTTTGAAACCACAGATACGCAGTATTTT CASSPFETTDTQYF TRBJ2-3 - 14 many TRBV4-2
TGTGCCAGCATTCCAGACAGTAACTATGGCTACACCTTC CASIPDSNYGYTF TRBJ1-2 - 13 - TRBV6-4
TGTGCCATCACCTTGGTCGGCTACAATGAGCAGTTCTTC CAITLVGYNEQFF TRBJ2-1 - 13 - TRBV10-3
TGTGCCAGCAGTTTAATAAGGGGGGTCGGGGAGCAGTACTTC CASSLIRGVGEQYF TRBJ2-7 - 14 - TRBV27
TGTGCCAGCAGCTTGTGGGGGGCCAAAAACATTCAGTACTTC CASSLWGAKNIQYF TRBJ2-4 - 14 few TRBV5-5
TGCAGTGCTAGTTCTAGTCAGTACGAGCAGTACTTC CSASSSQYEQYF TRBJ2-7 - 12 - TRBV20-1
TGTGCCATCATGAGGACAGGAGCTAACTATGGCTACACCTTC CAIMRTGANYGYTF TRBJ1-2 TRBD1 14 few TRBV6-2/TRBV6-3
TGTGCCAGCAGCTCTGGGACATCTCCACGGGGCTACACCTTC CASSSGTSPRGYTF TRBJ1-2 - 14 - TRBV7-9
TGTGCTAGAAGCTTTTTAGCGGGTGGCACAGATACGCAGTATTTT CARSFLAGGTDTQYF TRBJ2-3 TRBD2 15 once TRBV7-7
TGTGCCAGCAGTCGACTAGCGGGAGAGGGAGAGACCCAGTACTTC CASSRLAGEGETQYF TRBJ2-5 TRBD2 15 - TRBV2
TGCAGAGCGACAGGGGGGGTTACTGAAGCTTTCTTT CRATGGVTEAFF TRBJ1-1 TRBD1 12 - TRBV20-1
TGTGCCACCAGCAGAGTGGCCAATGAGCAGTTCTTC CATSRVANEQFF TRBJ2-1 - 12 many TRBV15
TGTGCCAGCAGTTTAGTCGGGCTCTCTGGAAACACCATATATTTT CASSLVGLSGNTIYF TRBJ1-3 - 15 - TRBV28
TGTGCCAGCAGTTCTCAGGGGGCGCGGGGCTACACCTTC CASSSQGARGYTF TRBJ1-2 TRBD1 13 few TRBV28